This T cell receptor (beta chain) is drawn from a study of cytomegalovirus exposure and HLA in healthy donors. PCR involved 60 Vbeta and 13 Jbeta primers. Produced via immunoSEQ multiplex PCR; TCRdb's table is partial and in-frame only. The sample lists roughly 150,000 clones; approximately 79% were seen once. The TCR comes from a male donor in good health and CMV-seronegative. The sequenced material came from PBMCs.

The CDR3 nucleotides are TGTGCCAGCAGTGAAGTATTCCAAGAGACCCAGTACTTC. Its protein is CASSEVFQETQYF. The chain joins TRBV6-1 to TRBJ2-5; no firm D call. CDR1 and CDR2 from the germline V gene are MNHNS and SASEGT. Trimming removed 1 base from V and 1 base from J, with 4 bases in between. This CDR3 region has 13 residues.